The present T cell receptor beta chain was sequenced within a study of OX40 agonist ivuxolimab in advanced cancers. Overall study: Three partial responders included one hepatocellular carcinoma patient and two cutaneous melanoma patients.

CDR1 and CDR2 from the germline V gene are SGHTA and FQGNSA. The CDR3 length is 13 residues. Trimming pared 0 bases from V and 5 bases from J, leaving 8 bases between. Only in-frame clones appear in the TCRdb table, and some are missing; sequencing was by immunoSEQ multiplex PCR. The sample shows approximately 35,000 clones, about 81% of them seen only once. The chain employs TRBV7-2 and TRBJ2-7, with a possible D match to TRBD2 (6 bases). The sample was CD4+ or CD8+ T cells sorted from blood, taken in a trial of the OX40 agonist ivuxolimab. The receptor's source is an adult with an advanced solid tumor such as melanoma, head and neck, liver or kidney cancer. CDR3 loop: CASSLARGDEQYF. CDR3 nucleotides: TGTGCCAGCAGCTTAGCGCGCGGGGACGAGCAGTACTTC.